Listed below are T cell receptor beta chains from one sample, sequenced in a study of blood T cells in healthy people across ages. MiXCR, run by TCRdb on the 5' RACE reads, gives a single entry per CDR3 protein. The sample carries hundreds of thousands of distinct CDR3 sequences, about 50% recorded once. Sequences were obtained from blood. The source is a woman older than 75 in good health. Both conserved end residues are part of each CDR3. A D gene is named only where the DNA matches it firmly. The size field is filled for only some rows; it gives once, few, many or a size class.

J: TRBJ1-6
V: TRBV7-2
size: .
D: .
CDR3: CASSLGPQSSPLHF
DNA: TGTGCCAGCAGCTTAGGCCCACAGAGTTCACCCCTCCACTTT

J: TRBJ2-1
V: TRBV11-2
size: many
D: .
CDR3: CASSYNQGGLQFF
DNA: TGTGCCAGCAGCTACAATCAGGGGGGCTTGCAGTTCTTC

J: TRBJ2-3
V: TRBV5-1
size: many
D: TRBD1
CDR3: CASSDRVSDTQYF
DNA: TGCGCCAGCAGCGACAGGGTCTCAGATACGCAGTATTTT

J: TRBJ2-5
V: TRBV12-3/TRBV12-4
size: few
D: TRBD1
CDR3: CASSSQTGTGVTMKQYF
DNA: TGTGCCAGCAGTTCCCAGACCGGGACAGGGGTTACAATGAAGCAGTACTTC

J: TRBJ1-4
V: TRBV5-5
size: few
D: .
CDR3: CASSPTGGNSELFF
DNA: TGTGCCAGCAGCCCCACGGGGGGTAATTCCGAACTGTTTTTT

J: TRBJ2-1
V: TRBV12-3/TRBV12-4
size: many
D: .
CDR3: CASSLKGSYNEQFF
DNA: TGTGCCAGCAGCCTGAAAGGCTCCTACAATGAGCAGTTCTTC

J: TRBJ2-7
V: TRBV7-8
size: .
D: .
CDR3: CASSSWIDGPYEQYF
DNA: TGTGCCAGCAGCTCGTGGATAGACGGCCCCTACGAGCAGTACTTC

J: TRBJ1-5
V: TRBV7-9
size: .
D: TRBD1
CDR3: CASSAGGLGQPQHF
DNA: TGTGCCAGCAGCGCAGGGGGACTAGGACAGCCCCAGCATTTT

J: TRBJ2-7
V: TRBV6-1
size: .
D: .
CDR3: CVSSGTGMSYEQYF
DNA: TGTGTCAGCAGCGGGACAGGAATGTCCTACGAGCAGTACTTC

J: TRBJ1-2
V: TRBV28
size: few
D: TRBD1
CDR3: CASSLGGQALSGYTF
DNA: TGTGCCAGCAGTTTAGGGGGACAGGCTTTGTCTGGCTACACCTTC

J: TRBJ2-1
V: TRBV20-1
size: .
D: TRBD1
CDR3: CSALPGQGVGYNEQFF
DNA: TGCAGTGCTCTACCGGGACAGGGGGTGGGGTACAATGAGCAGTTCTTC

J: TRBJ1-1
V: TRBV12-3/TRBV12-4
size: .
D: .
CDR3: CASSQNQGTEAFF
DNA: TGTGCCAGCAGCCAAAATCAGGGCACTGAAGCTTTCTTT

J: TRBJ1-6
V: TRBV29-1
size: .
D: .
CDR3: CSVGSTADSPLHF
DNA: TGCAGCGTTGGTTCTACGGCGGATTCACCCCTCCACTTT

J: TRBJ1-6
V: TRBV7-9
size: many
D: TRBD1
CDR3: CASSGQGANSPLHF
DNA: TGTGCCAGCAGTGGACAGGGTGCTAATTCACCCCTCCACTTT

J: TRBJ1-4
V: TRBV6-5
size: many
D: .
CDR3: CASSALKGGEKLFF
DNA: TGTGCCAGCAGTGCCCTCAAAGGGGGGGAAAAACTGTTTTTT

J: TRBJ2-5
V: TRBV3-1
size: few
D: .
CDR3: CASSQRQFQETQYF
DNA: TGTGCCAGCAGCCAAAGGCAGTTCCAAGAGACCCAGTACTTC

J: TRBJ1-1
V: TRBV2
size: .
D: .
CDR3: CARRGQNTEAFF
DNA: TGTGCCAGGAGGGGCCAGAACACTGAAGCTTTCTTT

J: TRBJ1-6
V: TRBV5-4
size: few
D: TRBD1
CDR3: CASSSARDRHNSPLHF
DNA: TGTGCCAGCAGCTCGGCCCGGGACAGACATAATTCACCCCTCCACTTT

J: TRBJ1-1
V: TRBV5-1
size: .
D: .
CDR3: CASSFQAYTEAFF
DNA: TGCGCCAGCAGCTTTCAAGCGTACACTGAAGCTTTCTTT

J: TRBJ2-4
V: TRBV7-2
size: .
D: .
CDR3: CASSLGWLTDIQYF
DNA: TGTGCCAGCAGCTTAGGTTGGCTCACAGACATTCAGTACTTC

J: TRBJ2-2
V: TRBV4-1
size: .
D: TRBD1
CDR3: CASSRTGSLNTGELFF
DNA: TGCGCCAGCAGTCGGACAGGGAGTTTAAACACCGGGGAGCTGTTTTTT

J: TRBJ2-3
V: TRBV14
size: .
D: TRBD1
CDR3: CASSQLGTGGLSTDTQYF
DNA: TGTGCCAGCAGCCAACTTGGGACAGGGGGATTGAGCACAGATACGCAGTATTTT

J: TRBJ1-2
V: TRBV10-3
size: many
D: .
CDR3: CAISESGQFDYGYTF
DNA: TGTGCCATCAGTGAGTCCGGTCAGTTCGACTATGGCTACACCTTC

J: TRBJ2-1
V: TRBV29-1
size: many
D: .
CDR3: CSGAAFGGGSYNEQFF
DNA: TGCAGCGGAGCAGCATTTGGAGGGGGCTCCTACAATGAGCAGTTCTTC

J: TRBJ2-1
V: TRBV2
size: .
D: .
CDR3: CASRSRGRSSYNEQFF
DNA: TGTGCCAGCAGATCCAGGGGCCGCAGCTCCTACAATGAGCAGTTCTTC

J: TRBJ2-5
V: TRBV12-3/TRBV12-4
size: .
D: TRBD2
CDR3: CASSQSPPGTRRKETQYF
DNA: TGTGCCAGCAGCCAATCTCCTCCCGGGACTAGACGAAAAGAGACCCAGTACTTC

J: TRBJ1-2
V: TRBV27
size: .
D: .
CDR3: CASSLSTGGVGYTF
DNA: TGTGCCAGCAGTTTATCGACCGGGGGCGTGGGCTACACCTTC

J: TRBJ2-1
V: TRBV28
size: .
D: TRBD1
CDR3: CASSKEDRGYNEQFF
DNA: TGTGCCAGCAGTAAGGAGGACAGGGGATACAATGAGCAGTTCTTC

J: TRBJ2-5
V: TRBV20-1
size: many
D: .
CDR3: CSARRPVGIRETQYF
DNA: TGCAGTGCTAGGCGCCCCGTGGGGATCCGAGAGACCCAGTACTTC

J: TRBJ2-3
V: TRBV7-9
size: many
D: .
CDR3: CASSLRKGRSGFSTDTQYF
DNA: TGTGCCAGCAGCCTCCGTAAGGGGCGAAGCGGGTTTAGCACAGATACGCAGTATTTT

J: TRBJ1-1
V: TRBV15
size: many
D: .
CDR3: CATSKDTNTEAFF
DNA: TGTGCCACCAGCAAAGATACGAACACTGAAGCTTTCTTT

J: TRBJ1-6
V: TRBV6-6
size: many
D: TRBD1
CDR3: CASSRQGLESPLHF
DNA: TGTGCCAGCAGTCGACAGGGGTTAGAATCACCCCTCCACTTT

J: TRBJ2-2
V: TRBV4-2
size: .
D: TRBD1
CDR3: CASSQEEAGGLGELFF
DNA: TGTGCCAGCAGCCAAGAAGAGGCAGGGGGCCTCGGGGAGCTGTTTTTT

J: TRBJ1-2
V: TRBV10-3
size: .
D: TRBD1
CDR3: CAIRQTGGDYGYTF
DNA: TGTGCCATCAGGCAGACAGGGGGTGACTATGGCTACACCTTC

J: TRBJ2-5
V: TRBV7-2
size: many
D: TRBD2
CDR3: CAQRDPEIFQETQYF
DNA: TGTGCCCAGCGGGACCCCGAAATATTCCAAGAGACCCAGTACTTC